The T cell receptor (beta chain) described here comes from a study of blood T cell repertoires in COVID-19. Study at large: The United States, Italy and Spain provided the acute and convalescent COVID-19 samples. From T cells, B-cell-depleted T cells, or PBMCs came the material, which was cDNA or gDNA.

In the source study's methods: Amplification of reference gene primers was used by the study to estimate nucleated cell counts. The assay was immunoSEQ multiplex PCR, and TCRdb's table has in-frame clones only and misses some. The V and J calls and clone size were taken over from that table, and D and trimming were inferred from the DNA. The sample yields about 140,000 clones, about 86% seen once. The CDR3 has 15 residues. Germline V gene data show CDR1 as SGHDN and CDR2 as FVKESK. J lost 8 bases, V lost 2 bases, and 7 bases had no gene match. This clone came up once. The chain links TRBV14 to TRBJ1-4; 8 nucleotides agree with TRBD1. Sequencing was performed on peripheral blood. The sequence was obtained from a woman aged 55-69 years with acute or convalescent COVID-19. The CDR3 sequence: CASSQLGQGREKLFF. The CDR3, as DNA: TGTGCCAGCAGCCAACTTGGACAGGGCAGAGAAAAACTGTTTTTT.